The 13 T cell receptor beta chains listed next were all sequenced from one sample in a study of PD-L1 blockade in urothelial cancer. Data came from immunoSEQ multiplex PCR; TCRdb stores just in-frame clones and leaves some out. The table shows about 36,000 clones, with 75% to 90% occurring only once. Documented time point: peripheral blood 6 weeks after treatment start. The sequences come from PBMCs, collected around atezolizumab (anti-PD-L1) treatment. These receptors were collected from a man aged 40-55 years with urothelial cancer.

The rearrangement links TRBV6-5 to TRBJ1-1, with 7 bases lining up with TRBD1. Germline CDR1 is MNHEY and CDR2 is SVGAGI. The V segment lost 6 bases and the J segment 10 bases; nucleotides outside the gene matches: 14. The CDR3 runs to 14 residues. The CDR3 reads CASRSKQGNGLAFF. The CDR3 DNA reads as TGTGCCAGCAGATCCAAACAGGGGAACGGCCTAGCTTTCTTT.

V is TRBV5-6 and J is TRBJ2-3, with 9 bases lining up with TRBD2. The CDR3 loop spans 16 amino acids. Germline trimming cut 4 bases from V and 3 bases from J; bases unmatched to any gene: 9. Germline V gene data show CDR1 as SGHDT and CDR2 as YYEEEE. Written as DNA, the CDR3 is TGTGCCAGCAGCCCCAGGACTAGCGCCTGGACAGATACGCAGTATTTT. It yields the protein CASSPRTSAWTDTQYF.

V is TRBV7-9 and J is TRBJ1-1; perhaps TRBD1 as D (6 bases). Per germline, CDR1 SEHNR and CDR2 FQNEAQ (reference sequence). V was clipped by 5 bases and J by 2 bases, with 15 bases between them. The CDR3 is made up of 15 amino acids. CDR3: CASSIQGRVNTEAFF. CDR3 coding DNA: TGTGCCAGCAGCATACAGGGTCGCGTAAACACTGAAGCTTTCTTT.

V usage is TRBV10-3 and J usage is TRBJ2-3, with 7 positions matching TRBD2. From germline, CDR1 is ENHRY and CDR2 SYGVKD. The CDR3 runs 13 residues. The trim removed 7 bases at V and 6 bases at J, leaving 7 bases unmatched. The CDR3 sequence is CAIKVAGGDTQYF. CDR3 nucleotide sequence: TGTGCCATCAAGGTAGCGGGCGGCGATACGCAGTATTTT.

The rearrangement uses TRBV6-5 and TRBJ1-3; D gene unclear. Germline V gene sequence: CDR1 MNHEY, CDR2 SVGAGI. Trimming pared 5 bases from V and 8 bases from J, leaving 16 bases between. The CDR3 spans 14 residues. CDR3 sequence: CASSLDGFGDTIYF. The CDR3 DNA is TGTGCCAGCAGTCTGGACGGATTCGGGGACACCATATATTTT.

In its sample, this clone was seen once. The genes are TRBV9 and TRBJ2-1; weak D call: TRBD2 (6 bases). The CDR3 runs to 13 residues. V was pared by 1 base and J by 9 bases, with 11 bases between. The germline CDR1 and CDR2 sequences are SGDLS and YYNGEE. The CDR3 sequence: CASSVTGDGEQFF. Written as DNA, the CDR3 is TGTGCCAGCAGCGTAACGGGAGACGGTGAGCAGTTCTTC.

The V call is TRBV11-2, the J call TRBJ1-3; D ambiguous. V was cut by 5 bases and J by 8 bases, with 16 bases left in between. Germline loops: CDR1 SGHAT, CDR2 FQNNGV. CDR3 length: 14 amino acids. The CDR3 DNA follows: TGTGCCAGCAGCCCGGGATACGTGGTTGACACCATATATTTT. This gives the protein CASSPGYVVDTIYF.

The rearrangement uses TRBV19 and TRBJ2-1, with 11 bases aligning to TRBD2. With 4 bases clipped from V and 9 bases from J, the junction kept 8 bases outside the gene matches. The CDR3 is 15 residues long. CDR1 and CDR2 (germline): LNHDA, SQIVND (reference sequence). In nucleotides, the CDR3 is TGTGCCAGTAGTACAACTAGCGGGAGTAGGGTTGAGCAGTTCTTC. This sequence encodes CASSTTSGSRVEQFF.

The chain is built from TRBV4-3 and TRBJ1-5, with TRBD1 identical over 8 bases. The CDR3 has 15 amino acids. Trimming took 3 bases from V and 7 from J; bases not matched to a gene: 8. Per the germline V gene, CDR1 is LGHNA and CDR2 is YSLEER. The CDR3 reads CASSQGGQGGQPQHF. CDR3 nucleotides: TGCGCCAGCAGCCAGGGAGGACAGGGTGGACAGCCCCAGCATTTT.

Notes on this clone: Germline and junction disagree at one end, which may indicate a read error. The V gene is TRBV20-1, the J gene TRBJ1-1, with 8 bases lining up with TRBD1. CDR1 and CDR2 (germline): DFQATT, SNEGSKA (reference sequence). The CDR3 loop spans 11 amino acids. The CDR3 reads CSARLRTGRIF. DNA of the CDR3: TGCAGTGCTAGGCTACGGACAGGGCGTATCTTT.

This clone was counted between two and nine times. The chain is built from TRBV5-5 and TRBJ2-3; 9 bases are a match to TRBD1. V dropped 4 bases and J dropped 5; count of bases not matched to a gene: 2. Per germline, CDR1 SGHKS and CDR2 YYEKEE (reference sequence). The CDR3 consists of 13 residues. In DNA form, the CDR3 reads TGTGCCAGCAGCGGGGGACAGGGAGATACGCAGTATTTT. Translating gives CASSGGQGDTQYF.

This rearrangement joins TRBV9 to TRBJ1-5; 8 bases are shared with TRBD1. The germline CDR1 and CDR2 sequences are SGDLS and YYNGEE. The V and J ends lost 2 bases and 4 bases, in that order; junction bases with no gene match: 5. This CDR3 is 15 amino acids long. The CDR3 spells CASSVGTGPNQPQHF. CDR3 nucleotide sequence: TGTGCCAGCAGCGTGGGGACAGGACCAAATCAGCCCCAGCATTTT.

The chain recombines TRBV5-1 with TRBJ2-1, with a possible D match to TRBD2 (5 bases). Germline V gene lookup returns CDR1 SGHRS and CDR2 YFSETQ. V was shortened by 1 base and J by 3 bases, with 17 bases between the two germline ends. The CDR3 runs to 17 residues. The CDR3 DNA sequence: TGCGCCAGCAGCTTGCTCGGGTTCGGGGAGCTCTACAATGAGCAGTTCTTC. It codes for CASSLLGFGELYNEQFF. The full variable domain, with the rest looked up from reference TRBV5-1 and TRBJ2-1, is KAGVTQTPRYLIKTRGQQVTLSCSPISGHRSVSWYQQTPGQGLQFLFEYFSETQRNKGNFPGRFSGRQFSNSRSEMNVSTLELGDSALYLCASSLLGFGELYNEQFFGPGTRLTVL.